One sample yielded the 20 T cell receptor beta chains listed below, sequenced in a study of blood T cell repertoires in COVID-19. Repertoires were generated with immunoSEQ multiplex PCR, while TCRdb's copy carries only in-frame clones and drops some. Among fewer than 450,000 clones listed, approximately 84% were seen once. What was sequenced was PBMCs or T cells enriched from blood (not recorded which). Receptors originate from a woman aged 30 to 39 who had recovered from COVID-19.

In nucleotides, the CDR3 is TGTGCCAGCAGCCCAAGGACAGGGACGGGTCAGCCCCAGCATTTT. Residues: CASSPRTGTGQPQHF. J is TRBJ1-5 and V is TRBV28; the match to TRBD1 covers 8 bases. Germline V gene lookup returns CDR1 MDHEN and CDR2 SYDVKM. V was clipped by 6 bases and J by 6 bases; unmatched bases: 10. The CDR3 length is 15 residues.

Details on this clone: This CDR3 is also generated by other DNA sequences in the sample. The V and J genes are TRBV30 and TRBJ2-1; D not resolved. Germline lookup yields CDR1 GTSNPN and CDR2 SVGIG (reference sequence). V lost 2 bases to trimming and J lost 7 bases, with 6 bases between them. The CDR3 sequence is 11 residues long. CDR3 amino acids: CAWSSGNEQFF. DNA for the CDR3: TGTGCCTGGAGTTCAGGTAATGAGCAGTTCTTC.

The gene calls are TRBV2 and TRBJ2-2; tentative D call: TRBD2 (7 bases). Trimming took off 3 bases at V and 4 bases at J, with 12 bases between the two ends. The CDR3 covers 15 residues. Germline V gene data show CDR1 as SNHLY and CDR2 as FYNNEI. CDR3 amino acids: CASSEGGLGTGELFF. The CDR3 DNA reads TGTGCCAGCAGTGAGGGGGGGCTCGGCACCGGGGAGCTGTTTTTT.

The CDR3 is CASSLRVQGRTGELFF. CDR3 DNA: TGTGCCAGCAGTTTAAGAGTACAGGGGCGCACCGGGGAGCTGTTTTTT. The chain recombines TRBV28 with TRBJ2-2; 7 nucleotides line up with TRBD1. This CDR3 has 16 amino acids. Looked up from germline, CDR1 is MDHEN and CDR2 is SYDVKM. V trimming: 2 bases; J trimming: 4 bases; junction bases outside the gene matches: 7.

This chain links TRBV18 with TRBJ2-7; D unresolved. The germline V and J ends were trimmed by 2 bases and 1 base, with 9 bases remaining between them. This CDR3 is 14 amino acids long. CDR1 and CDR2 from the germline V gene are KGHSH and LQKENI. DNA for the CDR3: TGTGCCAGCTCACCAGAGAGGCCGTCCTACGAGCAGTACTTC. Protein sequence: CASSPERPSYEQYF.

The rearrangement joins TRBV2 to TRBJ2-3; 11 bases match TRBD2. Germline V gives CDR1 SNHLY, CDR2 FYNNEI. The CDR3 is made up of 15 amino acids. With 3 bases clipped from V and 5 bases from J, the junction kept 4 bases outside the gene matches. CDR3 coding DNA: TGTGCCAGCAGTGACGGGACTAGCGGAGTAGATACGCAGTATTTT. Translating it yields CASSDGTSGVDTQYF.

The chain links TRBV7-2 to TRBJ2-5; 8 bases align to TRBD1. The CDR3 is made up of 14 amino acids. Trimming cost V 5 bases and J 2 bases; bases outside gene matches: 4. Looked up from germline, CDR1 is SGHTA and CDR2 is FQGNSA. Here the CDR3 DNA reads TGTGCCAGCAGCCCCCGGACAGGGCAAGAGACCCAGTACTTC. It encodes CASSPRTGQETQYF. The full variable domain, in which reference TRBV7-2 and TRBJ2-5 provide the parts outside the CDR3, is GAGVSQSPSNKVTEKGKDVELRCDPISGHTALYWYRQSLGQGLEFLIYFQGNSAPDKSGLPSDRFSAERTGGSVSTLTIQRTQQEDSAVYLCASSPRTGQETQYFGPGTRLLVL.

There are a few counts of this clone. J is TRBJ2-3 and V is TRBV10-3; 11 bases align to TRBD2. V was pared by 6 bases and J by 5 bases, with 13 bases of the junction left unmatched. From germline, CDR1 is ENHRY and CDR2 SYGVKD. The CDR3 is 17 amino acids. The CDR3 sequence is CAIRPRDSGGVKDTQYF. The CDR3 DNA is TGTGCCATCAGACCAAGGGATAGCGGGGGGGTGAAAGATACGCAGTATTTT.

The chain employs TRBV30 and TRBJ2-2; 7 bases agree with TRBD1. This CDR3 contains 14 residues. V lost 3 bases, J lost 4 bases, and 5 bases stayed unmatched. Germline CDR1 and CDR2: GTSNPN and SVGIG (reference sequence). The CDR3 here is CAWRLTGSTGELFF. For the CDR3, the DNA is TGTGCCTGGAGATTGACAGGGAGCACCGGGGAGCTGTTTTTT.

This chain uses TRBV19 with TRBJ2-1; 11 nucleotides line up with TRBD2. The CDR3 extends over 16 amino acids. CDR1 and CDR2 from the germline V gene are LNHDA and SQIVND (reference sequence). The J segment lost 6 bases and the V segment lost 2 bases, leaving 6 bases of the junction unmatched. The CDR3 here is CASSILPGLAANEQFF. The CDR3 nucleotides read TGTGCCAGTAGTATACTTCCGGGACTAGCGGCCAATGAGCAGTTCTTC.

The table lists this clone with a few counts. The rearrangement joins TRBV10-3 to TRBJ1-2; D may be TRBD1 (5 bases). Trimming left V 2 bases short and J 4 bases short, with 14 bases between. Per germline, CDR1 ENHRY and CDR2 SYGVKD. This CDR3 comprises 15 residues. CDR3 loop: CAISETGRDVYGYTF. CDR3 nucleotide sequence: TGTGCCATCAGTGAGACCGGCAGGGATGTCTATGGCTACACCTTC.

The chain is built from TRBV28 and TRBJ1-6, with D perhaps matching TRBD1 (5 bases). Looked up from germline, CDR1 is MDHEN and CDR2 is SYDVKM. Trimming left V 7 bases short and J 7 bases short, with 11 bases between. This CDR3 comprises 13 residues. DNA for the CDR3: TGTGCCAGCATAGGAGGGGTAAATTCACCCCTCCACTTT. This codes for CASIGGVNSPLHF. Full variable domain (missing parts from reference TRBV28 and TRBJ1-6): DVKVTQSSRYLVKRTGEKVFLECVQDMDHENMFWYRQDPGLGLRLIYFSYDVKMKEKGDIPEGYSVSREKKERFSLILESASTNQTSMYLCASIGGVNSPLHFGNGTRLTVT.

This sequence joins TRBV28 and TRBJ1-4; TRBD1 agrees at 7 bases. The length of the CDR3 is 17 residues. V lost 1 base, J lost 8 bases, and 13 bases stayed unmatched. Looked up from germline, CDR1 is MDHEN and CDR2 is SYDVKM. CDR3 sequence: CASSLSFRGSKTEKLFF. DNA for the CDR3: TGTGCCAGCAGTTTATCGTTCAGGGGGAGTAAGACGGAAAAACTGTTTTTT.

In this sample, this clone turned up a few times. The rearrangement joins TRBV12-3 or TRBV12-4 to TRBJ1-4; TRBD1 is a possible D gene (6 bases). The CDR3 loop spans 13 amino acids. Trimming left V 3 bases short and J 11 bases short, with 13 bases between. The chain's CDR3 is CASSFRDTGKLFF. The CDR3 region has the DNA TGTGCCAGCAGTTTTAGGGACACTGGGAAACTGTTTTTT.

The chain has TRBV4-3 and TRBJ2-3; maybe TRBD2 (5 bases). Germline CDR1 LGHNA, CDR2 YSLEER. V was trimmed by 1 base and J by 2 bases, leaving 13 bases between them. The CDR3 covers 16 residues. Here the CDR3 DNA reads TGCGCCAGCAGCCAAGGGAGGATCTCCCACACAGATACGCAGTATTTT. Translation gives CASSQGRISHTDTQYF.

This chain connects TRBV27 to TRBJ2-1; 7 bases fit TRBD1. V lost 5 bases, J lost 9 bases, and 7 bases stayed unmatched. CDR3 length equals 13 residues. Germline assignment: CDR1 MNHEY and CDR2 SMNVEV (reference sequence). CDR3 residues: CASSKQGRGEQFF. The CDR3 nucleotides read TGTGCCAGCAGTAAACAGGGGAGAGGTGAGCAGTTCTTC.

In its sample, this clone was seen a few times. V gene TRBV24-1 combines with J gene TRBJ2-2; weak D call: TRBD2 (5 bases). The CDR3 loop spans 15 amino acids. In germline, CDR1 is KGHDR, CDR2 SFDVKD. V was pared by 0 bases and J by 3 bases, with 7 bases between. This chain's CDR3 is CATSDLAGDTGELFF. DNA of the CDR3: TGTGCCACCAGTGATTTGGCCGGGGACACCGGGGAGCTGTTTTTT.

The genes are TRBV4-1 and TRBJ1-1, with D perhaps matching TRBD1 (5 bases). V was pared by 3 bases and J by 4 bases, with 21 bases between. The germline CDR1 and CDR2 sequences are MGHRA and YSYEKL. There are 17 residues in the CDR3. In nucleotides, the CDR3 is TGCGCCAGCAGCCACCATCTAGGAGGGCGGGGGGTCACTGAAGCTTTCTTT. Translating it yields CASSHHLGGRGVTEAFF.

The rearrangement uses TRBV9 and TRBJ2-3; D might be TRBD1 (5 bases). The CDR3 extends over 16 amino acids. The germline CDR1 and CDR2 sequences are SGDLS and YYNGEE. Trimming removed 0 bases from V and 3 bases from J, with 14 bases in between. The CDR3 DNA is TGTGCCAGCAGCGTAGAGGGGATACTTCGGACAGATACGCAGTATTTT. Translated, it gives CASSVEGILRTDTQYF.

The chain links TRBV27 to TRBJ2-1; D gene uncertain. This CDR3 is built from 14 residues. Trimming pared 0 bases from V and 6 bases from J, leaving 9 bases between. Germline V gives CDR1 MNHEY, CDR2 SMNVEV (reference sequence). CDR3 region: CASSLSPGSNEQFF. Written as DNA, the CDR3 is TGTGCCAGCAGTTTATCGCCAGGTTCCAATGAGCAGTTCTTC.